This is a list of T cell receptor beta chains from one sample in a study of post-analysis software for immune sequencing data. Using its own MiXCR run on the PCR reads, TCRdb lists one record per CDR3 protein. The repertoire has a few hundred thousand distinct CDR3 sequences, under 55% of them found once; the top ten carry roughly an eighth. The sample was blood. The origin of the receptors is a girl aged 10 to 17 with multiple sclerosis. Both conserved end residues are part of each CDR3. The order of the fields is V gene, clone size, J gene, D gene, CDR3 protein, CDR3 DNA. A D gene is named only where the DNA matches it firmly. Clone size, where shown, is once, few, many, or a class for clones that have expanded.

TRBV28	few	TRBJ2-7	.	CASMGSPSFYEQYF	TGTGCCAGCATGGGCTCTCCTTCCTTCTACGAGCAGTACTTC
TRBV6-4	.	TRBJ2-7	.	CASSEKRQYF	TGTGCCAGCAGTGAGAAAAGACAGTACTTC
TRBV13	few	TRBJ2-1	.	CASSPLAHEQFF	TGTGCCAGCAGCCCCCTCGCCCATGAGCAGTTCTTC
TRBV7-9	few	TRBJ2-6	TRBD2	CASSPASGRAPGANVLTF	TGTGCCAGCAGCCCCGCTAGCGGGAGGGCCCCTGGGGCCAACGTCCTGACTTTC
TRBV29-1	.	TRBJ2-7	TRBD1	CSVGPRQGLYEQYF	TGCAGCGTTGGCCCCCGACAGGGTCTCTACGAGCAGTACTTC
TRBV3-1	.	TRBJ1-2	TRBD1	CASSQQTGDFYGYTF	TGTGCCAGCAGCCAACAGACAGGGGACTTCTATGGCTACACCTTC
TRBV29-1	.	TRBJ2-7	.	CSVVRDRLTYEQYF	TGCAGCGTTGTACGAGACAGACTCACCTACGAGCAGTACTTC
TRBV24-1	.	TRBJ2-1	.	CATSGGTSEQFF	TGTGCCACCAGTGGGGGGACGAGTGAGCAGTTCTTC
TRBV20-1	.	TRBJ2-1	TRBD2	CSASHRGLAGAGNEQFF	TGCAGTGCTTCCCACCGTGGACTAGCGGGAGCGGGGAATGAGCAGTTCTTC
TRBV5-5	.	TRBJ2-5	.	CASSFVGQEETQYF	TGTGCCAGCAGCTTCGTGGGGCAAGAAGAGACCCAGTACTTC
TRBV7-3	.	TRBJ2-3	TRBD2	CASSWTSADTQYF	TGTGCCAGCAGCTGGACTAGCGCAGATACGCAGTATTTT
TRBV30	few	TRBJ1-6	.	CAWSEGTHNSPLHF	TGTGCCTGGAGCGAGGGGACGCATAATTCACCCCTCCACTTT
TRBV5-4	.	TRBJ2-3	.	CASSLDHTDTQYF	TGTGCCAGCAGCTTGGACCATACGGATACGCAGTATTTT
TRBV5-6	few	TRBJ2-7	TRBD2	CASSFREGLVYEQYF	TGTGCCAGCAGCTTCCGGGAGGGCCTGGTGTACGAGCAGTACTTC
TRBV28	few	TRBJ2-5	.	CASSFVGTLVREEQYF	TGTGCCAGCAGTTTTGTGGGTACGCTAGTAAGGGAGGAGCAGTACTTC
TRBV4-1	.	TRBJ1-6	.	CASSQVNSYNSPLHF	TGCGCCAGCAGCCAAGTGAACTCCTATAATTCACCCCTCCACTTT
TRBV5-6	.	TRBJ2-5	.	CASSSQGGGYQETQYF	TGTGCCAGCAGCTCGCAGGGAGGAGGGTACCAAGAGACCCAGTACTTC
TRBV7-9	.	TRBJ1-4	.	CASSLVSHEKLFF	TGTGCCAGCAGCTTAGTCAGTCATGAAAAACTGTTTTTT
TRBV20-1	.	TRBJ2-7	TRBD2	CSAQRGAGGKYEQYF	TGCAGTGCCCAGAGGGGGGCGGGAGGGAAGTACGAGCAGTACTTC
TRBV20-1	.	TRBJ1-1	.	CSARRPESEAFF	TGCAGTGCTAGAAGGCCCGAATCTGAAGCTTTCTTT
TRBV20-1	.	TRBJ2-7	TRBD1	CSAMDRENYEQYF	TGCAGTGCTATGGACAGGGAAAACTACGAGCAGTACTTC
TRBV27	.	TRBJ1-2	.	CAGSVAAGPYYGYTF	TGTGCCGGCAGTGTAGCCGCGGGACCGTACTATGGCTACACCTTC
TRBV9	.	TRBJ2-1	TRBD2	CASSGTGGPDEQFF	TGTGCCAGCAGCGGTACGGGAGGGCCTGATGAGCAGTTCTTC
TRBV6-2/TRBV6-3	.	TRBJ2-4	.	CASRRGSAKNIQYF	TGTGCCAGCAGACGCGGTTCAGCCAAAAACATTCAGTACTTC
TRBV28	.	TRBJ2-7	TRBD1	CGTGEYEQYF	TGCGGGACAGGGGAATACGAGCAGTACTTC
TRBV20-1	.	TRBJ2-1	.	CSARDFASRFEQFF	TGCAGTGCTAGAGATTTCGCGTCGCGGTTTGAGCAGTTCTTC
TRBV29-1	.	TRBJ2-5	.	CSVGDRGGGMETQYF	TGCAGCGTTGGAGATCGAGGGGGGGGTATGGAGACCCAGTACTTC
TRBV4-1	many	TRBJ2-1	.	CASSQDKTVRYYNEQFF	TGCGCCAGCAGCCAAGATAAGACCGTGCGTTACTACAATGAGCAGTTCTTC
TRBV20-1	.	TRBJ1-1	.	CSARDSDTEAFF	TGCAGTGCTAGAGATTCAGACACTGAAGCTTTCTTT
TRBV28	many	TRBJ2-7	.	CASSRSYEQYF	TGTGCCAGCAGTCGCTCCTACGAGCAGTACTTC
TRBV29-1	few	TRBJ2-7	.	CSTSVGEDEQYF	TGCAGCACCTCGGTAGGTGAGGACGAGCAGTACTTC
TRBV3-1	.	TRBJ2-7	.	CASSQSLAAPEQYF	TGTGCCAGCAGCCAATCCCTGGCGGCTCCCGAGCAGTACTTC
TRBV3-1	.	TRBJ1-6	.	CASSQGARPTHSPLHF	TGTGCCAGCAGCCAAGGGGCGAGACCGACCCATTCACCCCTCCACTTT
TRBV18	.	TRBJ1-5	TRBD1	CASSLGTASNQPQHF	TGTGCCAGCTCACTTGGGACAGCCAGCAATCAGCCCCAGCATTTT
TRBV5-1	few	TRBJ2-5	TRBD2	CASSLAPGGLEETQYF	TGCGCCAGCAGCTTGGCCCCGGGAGGGCTGGAGGAGACCCAGTACTTC
TRBV12-3/TRBV12-4	few	TRBJ2-5	TRBD1	CASSLKGAGEQYF	TGTGCCAGCAGCCTCAAGGGGGCAGGGGAGCAGTACTTC
TRBV5-1	few	TRBJ2-1	.	CASSLEASAVNEQFF	TGCGCCAGCAGCTTGGAGGCTAGCGCCGTCAATGAGCAGTTCTTC
TRBV20-1	few	TRBJ2-3	.	CSARRGGGTDTQYF	TGCAGTGCTAGAAGGGGCGGCGGCACAGATACGCAGTATTTT
TRBV12-3/TRBV12-4	few	TRBJ2-3	TRBD2	CASSLHGRNTDTQYF	TGTGCCAGCAGTTTACACGGGAGGAACACAGATACGCAGTATTTT
TRBV10-3	few	TRBJ2-1	TRBD2	CAIKKREGLAGGFNEQFF	TGTGCCATCAAAAAAAGGGAGGGACTAGCGGGAGGTTTCAATGAGCAGTTCTTC
TRBV7-9	few	TRBJ2-1	.	CASSLSSGDHYNEQFF	TGTGCCAGCAGCTTATCTTCTGGGGACCACTACAATGAGCAGTTCTTC
TRBV20-1	.	TRBJ2-7	.	CSARDGARGFGEQYF	TGCAGTGCTAGAGATGGGGCGCGGGGATTCGGCGAGCAGTACTTC
TRBV28	.	TRBJ1-6	.	CASSRVGQSPLHF	TGTGCCAGCAGTCGGGTGGGACAATCACCCCTCCACTTT
TRBV20-1	.	TRBJ1-5	.	CSASFPNQPQHF	TGCAGTGCTAGCTTCCCGAATCAGCCCCAGCATTTT
TRBV29-1	.	TRBJ2-7	.	CSVARNPYEQYF	TGCAGCGTGGCCCGCAATCCCTACGAGCAGTACTTC
TRBV29-1	.	TRBJ2-1	TRBD2	CSGEGLAGSDNEQFF	TGCAGCGGTGAGGGACTAGCGGGAAGCGACAATGAGCAGTTCTTC
TRBV7-9	.	TRBJ2-3	.	CASSLPTEDSNTQYF	TGTGCCAGCAGCTTACCGACCGAGGACAGCAATACGCAGTATTTT
TRBV20-1	.	TRBJ1-1	.	CSAREGPYMNTEAFF	TGCAGTGCTAGAGAGGGACCCTATATGAACACTGAAGCTTTCTTT